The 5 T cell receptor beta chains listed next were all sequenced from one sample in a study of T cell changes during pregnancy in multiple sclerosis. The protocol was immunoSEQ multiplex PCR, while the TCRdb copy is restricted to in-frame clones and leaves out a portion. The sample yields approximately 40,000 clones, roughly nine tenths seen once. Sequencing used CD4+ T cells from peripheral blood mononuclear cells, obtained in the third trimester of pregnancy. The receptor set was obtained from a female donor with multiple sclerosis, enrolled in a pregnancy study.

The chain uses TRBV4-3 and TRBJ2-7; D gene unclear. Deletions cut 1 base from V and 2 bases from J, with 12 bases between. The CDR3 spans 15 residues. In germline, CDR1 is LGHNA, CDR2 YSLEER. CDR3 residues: CASSQGTASTYEQYF. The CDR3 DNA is TGCGCCAGCAGCCAAGGTACAGCCTCTACCTACGAGCAGTACTTC.

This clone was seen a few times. CDR3 sequence (DNA): TGTGCCAGCTCACCACGTGCGGGCGACTATGGCTACACCTTC. Protein product: CASSPRAGDYGYTF. The rearrangement links TRBV18 to TRBJ1-2; D not resolved. This CDR3 comprises 14 residues. Germline V gives CDR1 KGHSH, CDR2 LQKENI. The V end was cut by 1 base, the J end by 3 bases, with 9 bases between.

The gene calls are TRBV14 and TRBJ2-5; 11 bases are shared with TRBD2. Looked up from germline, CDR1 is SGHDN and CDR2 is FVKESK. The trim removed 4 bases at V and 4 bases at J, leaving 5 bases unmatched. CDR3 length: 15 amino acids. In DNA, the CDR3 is TGTGCCAGCAGCCGTGTTCTAGCGGGAGGAGAGACCCAGTACTTC. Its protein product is CASSRVLAGGETQYF.

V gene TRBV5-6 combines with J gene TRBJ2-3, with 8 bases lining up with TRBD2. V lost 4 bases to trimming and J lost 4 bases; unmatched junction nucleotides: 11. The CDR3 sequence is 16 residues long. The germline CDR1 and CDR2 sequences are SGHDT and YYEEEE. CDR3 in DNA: TGTGCCAGCAGCCTGATAGGGACTAGTGGGTCAGATACGCAGTATTTT. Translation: CASSLIGTSGSDTQYF.

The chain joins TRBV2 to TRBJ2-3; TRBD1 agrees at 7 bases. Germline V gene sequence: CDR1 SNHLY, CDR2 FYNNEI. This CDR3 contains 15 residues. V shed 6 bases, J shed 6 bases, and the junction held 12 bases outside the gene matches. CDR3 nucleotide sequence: TGTGCCAGCAGAGGGGGACAGTCCCTATCGGATACGCAGTATTTT. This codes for CASRGGQSLSDTQYF. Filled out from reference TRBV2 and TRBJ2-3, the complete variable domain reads EPEVTQTPSHQVTQMGQEVILRCVPISNHLYFYWYRQILGQKVEFLVSFYNNEISEKSEIFDDQFSVERPDGSNFTLKIRSTKLEDSAMYFCASRGGQSLSDTQYFGPGTRLTVL.